The 23 T cell receptor beta chains reported below all come from one sample, sequenced in a study of Ad26.COV2.S vaccination and SARS-CoV-2 variants. The assay was immunoSEQ multiplex PCR, and TCRdb's table has in-frame clones only and misses some. The sample has over 90,000 clones, around 82% seen once. This material consisted of peripheral blood, taken after recovery from COVID-19. All receptors come from a human donor who had recovered from COVID-19.

The V and J genes are TRBV7-6 and TRBJ2-1; 8 bases map to TRBD1. Germline assignment: CDR1 SGHVS and CDR2 FNYEAQ. The CDR3 is made up of 14 amino acids. J lost 10 bases, V lost 1 base, and 6 bases had no gene match. The CDR3 DNA is TGTGCCAGCAGCTTAGAGGACAGGGATAGGGAGCAGTTCTTC. Amino acids: CASSLEDRDREQFF.

The chain combines TRBV5-1 with TRBJ2-7; D possibly corresponds to TRBD1 (6 bases). Trimming stripped 2 bases from V and 0 bases from J, with 15 bases between. Germline assignment: CDR1 SGHRS and CDR2 YFSETQ. The CDR3 sequence is 16 residues long. CDR3 sequence reads: CASSFNPRQDSYEQYF. The CDR3 region has the DNA TGCGCCAGCAGCTTCAATCCTCGACAGGACTCCTACGAGCAGTACTTC.

The CDR3 bases are TGCGCCAGCAGCCAATCAATATTGAACACTGAAGCTTTCTTT. Its translation: CASSQSILNTEAFF. The chain is built from TRBV4-3 and TRBJ1-1; D not resolved. The CDR3 has 14 residues. Trimming removed 2 bases at V and 0 bases at J, with 7 bases between. Per the germline V gene, CDR1 is LGHNA and CDR2 is YSLEER.

The chain links TRBV12-3 or TRBV12-4 to TRBJ1-5; D call uncertain. Deletions cut 5 bases from V and 7 bases from J, with 12 bases between. The CDR3 contains 13 residues. CDR3 sequence (DNA): TGTGCCAGCAGTCGAAATCCAAGCCAGCCCCAGCATTTT. Translated: CASSRNPSQPQHF.

This chain uses TRBV28 with TRBJ2-1; TRBD1 is a possible D gene (5 bases). From germline, CDR1 is MDHEN and CDR2 SYDVKM. CDR3 length: 16 residues. Trimming pared 2 bases from V and 4 bases from J, leaving 15 bases between. As DNA, the CDR3 is TGTGCCAGCAGTTTACCCCCGCAGGGCTCTTACAATGAGCAGTTCTTC. It codes for CASSLPPQGSYNEQFF.

The CDR3 region has the DNA TGTGCCAGCAGCTTTGCCGGGAACTATGGCTACACCTTC. This translates into CASSFAGNYGYTF. The V and J genes are TRBV7-9 and TRBJ1-2; D is uncertain. The CDR3 totals 13 residues. In germline, CDR1 is SEHNR, CDR2 FQNEAQ (reference sequence). V lost 3 bases to trimming and J lost 2 bases, with 7 bases between them.

This clone showed up just once. J is TRBJ2-7 and V is TRBV4-1, with D perhaps assigned TRBD1 or TRBD2 (5 bases each). V was pared by 2 bases and J by 0 bases, with 11 bases between. The CDR3 is made up of 15 amino acids. The V gene's germline CDR1 is MGHRA and CDR2 YSYEKL. CDR3 sequence reads: CASSQQGPSSYEQYF. As DNA, the CDR3 is TGCGCCAGCAGCCAACAGGGACCAAGCTCCTACGAGCAGTACTTC.

This clone has more than one count but fewer than ten. The gene calls are TRBV15 and TRBJ1-6, with D tentatively TRBD1 (5 bases). V lost 0 bases and J lost 9, with 12 bases in between. The CDR3 has 15 residues. Germline CDR1 reads LNHNV; CDR2 reads YYDKDF (reference sequence). The CDR3 DNA sequence: TGTGCCACCAGCAGAGATCGGGGGGAGGGTTCACCCCTCCACTTT. This gives the protein CATSRDRGEGSPLHF.

V usage is TRBV4-1 and J usage is TRBJ1-3, with D unresolved. Germline CDR1 and CDR2: MGHRA and YSYEKL. There are 14 residues in the CDR3. V lost 1 base and J 0 bases, leaving 4 bases between the germline ends. CDR3 coding DNA: TGCGCCAGCAGCCAAGTGGTCTCTGGAAACACCATATATTTT. Protein: CASSQVVSGNTIYF.

A few counts support this clone. This sequence joins TRBV19 and TRBJ2-1; 10 nucleotides agree with TRBD2. Trimming removed 3 bases from V and 7 bases from J; junction bases left unmatched: 15. The length of the CDR3 is 18 residues. Germline loops: CDR1 LNHDA, CDR2 SQIVND (reference sequence). CDR3 coding DNA: TGTGCCAGTAGTATCGTAAGCGGGGGGGCCCTGGTATTAAATGAGCAGTTCTTC. Its protein product is CASSIVSGGALVLNEQFF.

This chain joins TRBV25-1 and TRBJ2-1; D uncertain. The CDR3 consists of 15 residues. Germline CDR1 and CDR2: MGHDK and SYGVNS. V lost 3 bases and J lost 0, with 9 bases in between. CDR3 bases: TGTGCCAGCAGTGACGGCTACCTCTCCTACAATGAGCAGTTCTTC. Its protein is CASSDGYLSYNEQFF.

This clone turned up a few times. The V and J genes are TRBV19 and TRBJ1-6; a weak D match, TRBD1 (5 bases). The CDR3 totals 14 residues. Deletions cut 10 bases from V and 7 bases from J, with 17 bases between. CDR1 and CDR2 (germline): LNHDA, SQIVND (reference sequence). CDR3 DNA sequence: TGTGCCACCCAACCGGGGGTTCGCAATTCACCCCTCCACTTT. This encodes CATQPGVRNSPLHF.

A few counts support this clone. This chain connects TRBV6-5 to TRBJ2-2, with 7 bases that match TRBD2. The trim removed 2 bases at V and 5 bases at J, leaving 5 bases unmatched. Germline lookup yields CDR1 MNHEY and CDR2 SVGAGI. The CDR3 contains 15 residues. CDR3 residues: CASSYGGGGTGELFF. In nucleotides, the CDR3 is TGTGCCAGCAGTTACGGTGGGGGAGGGACCGGGGAGCTGTTTTTT.

This clone has more than one count but fewer than ten. The chain combines TRBV6-5 with TRBJ2-5; no clear D gene. Germline V gene sequence: CDR1 MNHEY, CDR2 SVGAGI. Trimming pared 0 bases from V and 5 bases from J, leaving 10 bases between. The CDR3 runs 14 residues. Here the CDR3 DNA reads TGTGCCAGCAGTTACTCTGACCGTCGGGAGACCCAGTACTTC. Its translation: CASSYSDRRETQYF.

The CDR3 loop reads CASSVRGQGYNSPLHF. CDR3 nucleotides: TGTGCCAGCAGCGTAAGAGGACAGGGGTATAATTCACCCCTCCACTTT. The chain combines TRBV9 with TRBJ1-6, with 9 positions matching TRBD1. V lost 1 base and J lost 4; bases outside the gene matches: 3. The CDR3 is 16 residues long. From germline, CDR1 is SGDLS and CDR2 YYNGEE.

The gene calls are TRBV5-1 and TRBJ1-3; D unresolved. CDR1 is SGHRS and CDR2 is YFSETQ in the germline V gene. V was cut by 3 bases and J by 0 bases, with 10 bases left in between. The CDR3 runs 15 residues. The CDR3 is CASSYTPASGNTIYF. The DNA of the CDR3 is TGCGCCAGCAGCTATACACCGGCCTCTGGAAACACCATATATTTT.

The chain has TRBV4-2 and TRBJ2-3; TRBD2 aligns across 7 bases. Trimming at V came to 3 bases and at J to 2 bases, leaving 5 bases not matched to a gene. This CDR3 has 15 residues. Germline V CDR1 and CDR2: LGHNA, YNFKEQ. CDR3 in amino acids: CASSHGGSNTDTQYF. The CDR3 DNA reads as TGTGCCAGCAGCCATGGCGGGAGTAACACAGATACGCAGTATTTT.

The chain is built from TRBV5-1 and TRBJ2-7, with no clear D. Germline V gene lookup returns CDR1 SGHRS and CDR2 YFSETQ. V was cut by 2 bases and J by 1 base, with 7 bases left in between. CDR3 size: 13 residues. The CDR3 sequence: CASSFPESYEQYF. The CDR3 nucleotides read TGCGCCAGCAGCTTTCCCGAATCCTACGAGCAGTACTTC.

V is TRBV10-3 and J is TRBJ2-2, with 9 bases fitting TRBD2. V trimming: 3 bases; J trimming: 4 bases; junction bases outside the gene matches: 3. The CDR3 covers 15 residues. Germline loops: CDR1 ENHRY, CDR2 SYGVKD. This chain's CDR3 is CAISDASGVTGELFF. The CDR3 DNA sequence: TGTGCCATCAGTGACGCTAGCGGGGTCACCGGGGAGCTGTTTTTT.

The V gene is TRBV7-2, the J gene TRBJ2-7; D possibly matches TRBD1 or TRBD2 (5 bases each). The V end lost 0 bases, the J end lost 4 bases, and 7 bases lay between the germline ends. The CDR3 extends over 13 amino acids. Germline V gives CDR1 SGHTA, CDR2 FQGNSA. CDR3 residues: CASSLAGEYEQYF. The CDR3 region has the DNA TGTGCCAGCAGCTTAGCGGGGGAGTACGAGCAGTACTTC. The entire variable domain, with the rest obtained from reference TRBV7-2 and TRBJ2-7, is as follows: GAGVSQSPSNKVTEKGKDVELRCDPISGHTALYWYRQSLGQGLEFLIYFQGNSAPDKSGLPSDRFSAERTGGSVSTLTIQRTQQEDSAVYLCASSLAGEYEQYFGPGTRLTVT.

This clone was recorded once. The CDR3 DNA follows: TGTGCCAGCAGCTTAGCCTACGGGGGAAACACCATATATTTT. It encodes CASSLAYGGNTIYF. The chain carries TRBV7-9 and TRBJ1-3; D remains unclear. CDR1 SEHNR and CDR2 FQNEAQ come from the germline V gene (reference sequence). The V and J ends lost 0 bases and 4 bases respectively, with 7 bases between them. The CDR3 spans 14 residues.

The V call is TRBV5-5, the J call TRBJ1-5; TRBD1 is a possible D gene (6 bases). Germline V gene lookup returns CDR1 SGHKS and CDR2 YYEKEE (reference sequence). The CDR3 consists of 14 residues. V lost 4 bases to trimming and J lost 4 bases, with 12 bases between them. CDR3 amino acids: CASSGGPGNQPQHF. As DNA, the CDR3 is TGTGCCAGCAGCGGGGGCCCGGGGAATCAGCCCCAGCATTTT.

This chain joins TRBV19 and TRBJ1-6; D unresolved. Germline V lookup: CDR1 LNHDA, CDR2 SQIVND (reference sequence). The V end was cut by 1 base, the J end by 10 bases, with 5 bases between. The CDR3 runs 12 residues. CDR3 protein: CASSIVSSPLHF. The CDR3 bases are TGTGCCAGTAGTATAGTTAGCTCACCCCTCCACTTT. The whole variable domain, filled in from reference TRBV19 and TRBJ1-6, reads DGGITQSPKYLFRKEGQNVTLSCEQNLNHDAMYWYRQDPGQGLRLIYYSQIVNDFQKGDIAEGYSVSREKKESFPLTVTSAQKNPTAFYLCASSIVSSPLHFGNGTRLTVT.